This TCR beta chain was observed in a study of shared clonotypes between healthy human individuals. Germline-derived CDR1 and CDR2 are SNHLY and FYNNEI. V dropped 3 bases and J dropped 2; count of bases not matched to a gene: 7. The CDR3 runs to 15 residues. Assay used: immunoSEQ multiplex PCR; TCRdb lists only in-frame clones, some missing. Among approximately 2,200,000 clones listed, more than 85% were seen once. This clone was observed a handful of times. In the naive CD8 group, cells lacked CD45RO and were positively selected for CCR7, so terminally differentiated effector memory CD45RA+ cells were left out.

The V and J genes are TRBV2 and TRBJ2-7; 7 nucleotides agree with TRBD2. The TCR was taken from a man between 18 and 29 years old in good health. Some clones in this sample may be carry-over from other donors' samples. Sequencing was done on a sample of naive CD8+ T cells from PBMCs. This CDR3 is CASSDRGGRAYEQYF. For the CDR3, the DNA is TGTGCCAGCAGTGATCGAGGTGGGAGGGCCTACGAGCAGTACTTC.